Presented here are 24 T cell receptor beta chains from one specimen sequenced in a study of regulatory T cells in long-lasting Graves disease. The sample's time point: persistent/refractory GD, antithyroid drugs over 5 years with positive TRAb. With RNA extracted from PBMCs as input, the TCR library was made. Building of the TCR beta libraries involved iRepertoire HTBI primers and Arm-PCR of CDR3 regions. MiXCR, applied by TCRdb to the multiplex PCR reads, yields one record per CDR3 protein. This table holds 700,000 or so distinct CDR3 sequences, 30% found once. Sample: peripheral blood mononuclear cells (PBMCs), taken when the disease was refractory, from a patient treated with antithyroid drugs. These receptors were obtained from a female donor with Graves disease.

As regards this clonotype: A much larger clone lies a single base off, so this may be a read error. The missing conserved phenylalanine or tryptophan at the end of this CDR3 makes a read error likely. The rearrangement uses TRBV28 and TRBJ1-2; no reliable D call. Germline lookup yields CDR1 MDHEN and CDR2 SYDVKM. This CDR3 has 14 amino acids. V was cut by 8 bases and J by 1 base, with 14 bases left in between. The CDR3 coding sequence is TGTGCCAGCCTACAAGGAGGATATAACTATGGCTACACCCTC. Its protein is CASLQGGYNYGYTL.

This chain joins TRBV19 and TRBJ2-7; no definite D call. Trimming took 6 bases from V and 0 from J, leaving 9 bases between them. Germline V gives CDR1 LNHDA, CDR2 SQIVND (reference sequence). CDR3 size: 13 residues. The CDR3 region is CASSLFSSYEQYF. CDR3 bases: TGTGCCAGTAGCCTCTTTTCCTCCTACGAGCAGTACTTC.

The CDR3 DNA reads as TGCAGCGGTATCTGGCAGGAGGAGCAGTTCTTC. Its translation is CSGIWQEEQFF. This chain connects TRBV29-1 to TRBJ2-1; D not certain. CDR3 length: 11 residues. Germline V gene lookup returns CDR1 SQVTM and CDR2 ANQGSEA. Trimming took off 7 bases at V and 10 bases at J, with 14 bases between the two ends.

This clonotype was seen only a few times. The gene calls are TRBV5-1 and TRBJ1-3; D ambiguous. This CDR3 has 17 residues. The ends were cut back, 0 bases at V and 1 base at J, with 14 bases in the middle. CDR1 is SGHRS and CDR2 is YFSETQ in the germline V gene. The CDR3 is CASSLEGPFRSGNTIYF. The CDR3, as DNA: TGCGCCAGCAGCTTGGAGGGCCCCTTCCGGTCTGGAAACACCATATATTTT.

This clonotype was counted ten times or more. The rearrangement uses TRBV2 and TRBJ1-1; D not certain. V lost 6 bases to trimming and J lost 4 bases, with 15 bases between them. The CDR3 runs 14 residues. Germline CDR1 and CDR2: SNHLY and FYNNEI. The CDR3, as DNA: TGTGCCAGCAGGACTCCTGACGGAAGCACTGAAGCTTTCTTT. This gives the protein CASRTPDGSTEAFF.

CDR3 sequence (DNA): TGTGCCAGCAGCTTAGCCCCAGGGACAGGGAGCGGCTACACCTTC. It codes for CASSLAPGTGSGYTF. V and J are TRBV7-2 and TRBJ1-2; 9 positions agree with TRBD1. Germline V CDR1 and CDR2: SGHTA, FQGNSA. CDR3 size: 15 residues. J gave up 8 bases and V 0 bases, and 7 bases lay outside the gene matches.

This clonotype was counted many times. The rearrangement links TRBV24-1 to TRBJ2-5; D is undetermined. The CDR3 loop spans 13 amino acids. Germline CDR1 reads KGHDR; CDR2 reads SFDVKD. Trimming took off 4 bases at V and 2 bases at J, with 7 bases between the two ends. The CDR3 reads CATSEWGQETQYF. In DNA, the CDR3 is TGTGCCACCAGTGAGTGGGGACAAGAGACCCAGTACTTC.

This clonotype was found many times. The chain has TRBV6-2 or TRBV6-3 and TRBJ1-1; 9 nucleotides align to TRBD1. Germline trimming cut 4 bases from V and 2 bases from J; bases unmatched to any gene: 5. The germline gives CDR1 MNHEY, CDR2 SVGEGT. The CDR3 length is 15 residues. As DNA, the CDR3 is TGTGCCAGCAGTTCCGGGACAGGGATTAACACTGAAGCTTTCTTT. Its protein is CASSSGTGINTEAFF.

The chain has TRBV3-1 and TRBJ1-3; no clear D gene. CDR3 length: 13 residues. Germline-derived CDR1 and CDR2 are LGHDT and YNNKEL (reference sequence). Trimming stripped 11 bases from V and 0 bases from J, with 11 bases between. CDR3: CAVSLGSGNTIYF. The CDR3, as DNA: TGTGCCGTTTCGCTGGGCTCTGGAAACACCATATATTTT.

This clonotype was found a few times. This chain joins TRBV30 and TRBJ1-2; D unresolved. CDR3 size: 11 residues. Trimming cost V 0 bases and J 5 bases, with 4 bases left between them. The germline V gene has CDR1 GTSNPN and CDR2 SVGIG (reference sequence). The CDR3 sequence: CAWSVTYGYTF. CDR3 DNA: TGTGCCTGGAGTGTGACATATGGCTACACCTTC.

The rearrangement joins TRBV19 to TRBJ1-5; D is perhaps TRBD1 (6 bases). V lost 5 bases, J lost 0 bases, and 11 bases lay in between. Germline V lookup: CDR1 LNHDA, CDR2 SQIVND (reference sequence). The CDR3 sequence is 15 residues long. The CDR3 bases are TGTGCCAGTAGTGGCTACAGGGATAGCAATCAGCCCCAGCATTTT. This gives the protein CASSGYRDSNQPQHF.

This sequence joins TRBV12-3 or TRBV12-4 and TRBJ2-7, with no clear D. V was trimmed by 3 bases and J by 7 bases, leaving 16 bases between them. This CDR3 spans 14 amino acids. CDR3 residues: CASSFNFPTGEQYF. The DNA of the CDR3 is TGTGCCAGCAGTTTTAATTTTCCTACTGGGGAGCAGTACTTC.

A few counts support this clonotype. The chain carries TRBV6-5 and TRBJ1-6, with D possibly being TRBD1 (5 bases). With 3 bases removed from V and 0 bases from J, the gap between germline ends came to 9 bases. The CDR3 contains 16 residues. Germline lookup yields CDR1 MNHEY and CDR2 SVGAGI. CDR3: CASSYGASSYNSPLHF. As DNA, the CDR3 is TGTGCCAGCAGTTATGGGGCAAGCTCCTATAATTCACCCCTCCACTTT.

This rearrangement joins TRBV19 to TRBJ1-5; 7 bases match TRBD1. The V gene end was trimmed by 6 bases and the J gene end by 9 bases; junction bases not matched to a gene: 8. This CDR3 has 13 residues. Germline CDR1 reads LNHDA; CDR2 reads SQIVND (reference sequence). The CDR3 here is CASSDRDGLPQHF. For the CDR3, the DNA is TGTGCCAGTAGCGACAGGGACGGACTGCCCCAGCATTTT.

The table lists this clonotype with a few counts. The rearrangement uses TRBV4-1 and TRBJ2-5; D gene ambiguous. Germline-derived CDR1 and CDR2 are MGHRA and YSYEKL. The CDR3 has 16 residues. V gave up 0 bases and J gave up 5 bases, with 16 bases separating them. CDR3 loop: CASSQDAELGVETQYF. Here the CDR3 DNA reads TGCGCCAGCAGCCAAGATGCCGAGTTAGGAGTTGAGACCCAGTACTTC.

The chain carries TRBV12-3 or TRBV12-4 and TRBJ1-1, with TRBD1 matching over 9 bases. Unmatched junction bases numbered 10, after V lost 5 bases and J lost 6 bases. The CDR3 sequence is 15 residues long. In DNA, the CDR3 is TGTGCCAGCAGTCCAGGGACAGGGTTCCCTTCTGAAGCTTTCTTT. Its protein is CASSPGTGFPSEAFF.

As for this clonotype: This could be a read error, since a much larger clone is one nucleotide away. This chain joins TRBV30 and TRBJ1-4; a possible D gene is TRBD1 (5 bases). The germline V gene has CDR1 GTSNPN and CDR2 SVGIG (reference sequence). The CDR3 has 14 amino acids. CDR3 residues: CAWRDMTTNEELFF. The CDR3 bases are TGTGCCTGGAGGGACATGACAACTAATGAAGAACTGTTTTTT.

The chain employs TRBV19 and TRBJ2-7; 8 bases fit TRBD1. Germline CDR1 reads LNHDA; CDR2 reads SQIVND (reference sequence). The CDR3 extends over 14 amino acids. V gave up 1 base and J gave up 3 bases; unmatched junction bases: 2. The CDR3 coding sequence is TGTGCCAGTAGTATAGCGGACAGGGACTACGAGCAGTACTTC. Translating gives CASSIADRDYEQYF.

The gene calls are TRBV6-1 and TRBJ2-5, with D possibly being TRBD2 (6 bases). The germline V gene encodes CDR1 MNHNS and CDR2 SASEGT. The CDR3 extends over 15 amino acids. With 6 bases removed from V and 5 bases from J, the gap between germline ends came to 19 bases. The CDR3 is CASSNGLKLGETQYF. The CDR3 region has the DNA TGTGCCAGCAGCAACGGACTAAAGTTGGGGGAGACCCAGTACTTC.

This clonotype was observed a single time. J is TRBJ1-1 and V is TRBV7-8; D not certain. The CDR3 loop spans 16 amino acids. Germline loops: CDR1 SGHVS, CDR2 FQNEAQ. The V gene lost 7 bases and the J gene lost 0 bases, with 18 bases spanning the gap. The DNA of the CDR3 is TGTGCCAGCATCCGGAGTCGGGTCAGCCTGAACACTGAAGCTTTCTTT. Residues: CASIRSRVSLNTEAFF.

There are a few counts of this clonotype. This rearrangement joins TRBV7-9 to TRBJ1-5; D possibly corresponds to TRBD1 (5 bases). Germline V lookup: CDR1 SEHNR, CDR2 FQNEAQ (reference sequence). Trimming took off 1 base at V and 5 bases at J, with 24 bases between the two ends. This CDR3 comprises 19 residues. The CDR3 DNA sequence: TGTGCCAGCAGCTTAGGGATCGCGGGGGGAGAACATATACATCAGCCCCAGCATTTT. Translated: CASSLGIAGGEHIHQPQHF.

The chain employs TRBV9 and TRBJ2-3, with TRBD2 identical over 7 bases. CDR3 length equals 15 residues. In germline, CDR1 is SGDLS, CDR2 YYNGEE. V lost 3 bases to trimming and J lost 2 bases; unmatched junction nucleotides: 6. The CDR3 coding sequence is TGTGCCAGCAGCGAGGGGCTAGCGGTCACAGATACGCAGTATTTT. It specifies CASSEGLAVTDTQYF.

The chain couples TRBV5-4 to TRBJ1-1, with unresolved D. CDR1 is SGHNT and CDR2 is YYREEE in the germline V gene (reference sequence). The CDR3 is 14 amino acids. Trimming took off 0 bases at V and 1 base at J, with 7 bases between the two ends. The CDR3 bases are TGTGCCAGCAGCTTGGACCTATCGAACACTGAAGCTTTCTTT. This encodes CASSLDLSNTEAFF.

V gene TRBV4-1 combines with J gene TRBJ2-5; 9 bases map to TRBD2. Trimming removed 1 base from V and 0 bases from J; junction bases left unmatched: 6. The V gene's germline CDR1 is MGHRA and CDR2 YSYEKL. CDR3 length: 17 residues. Here the CDR3 DNA reads TGCGCCAGCAGCCAAGTCTCTACTAGCGGGTACCAAGAGACCCAGTACTTC. The encoded protein is CASSQVSTSGYQETQYF.